These 15 T cell receptor beta chains came from one sample sequenced in a study of regulatory T cells in long-lasting Graves disease. Sample time point: persistent/refractory GD, antithyroid drugs over 5 years with positive TRAb. PBMC RNA served as the TCR library source. Relying on iRepertoire HTBI primers and Arm-PCR of CDR3 regions, the team built TCR beta libraries. Each CDR3 protein is one row after TCRdb ran MiXCR on the multiplex PCR reads. The repertoire has hundreds of thousands of distinct CDR3 sequences, 20% to 25% of them found once; the top ten carry 6.5% to 9%. The sample consisted of peripheral blood mononuclear cells (PBMCs), taken when the disease was refractory, from a patient treated with antithyroid drugs. These TCRs come from a female donor with Graves disease.

The chain joins TRBV27 to TRBJ2-2; TRBD2 matches at 13 bases. Germline V gene sequence: CDR1 MNHEY, CDR2 SMNVEV (reference sequence). This CDR3 contains 18 residues. Losses at the gene ends were 4 bases for V and 7 bases for J; bases not matched to a gene: 12. The CDR3 spells CASSSPTSGGPGRGELFF. CDR3 sequence (DNA): TGTGCCAGCAGTTCGCCGACTAGCGGGGGGCCGGGCCGCGGGGAGCTGTTTTTT.

To note about this clonotype: With a much larger clone just one base away, this may be a read error. The genes are TRBV6-5 and TRBJ2-7; a possible D gene is TRBD2 (6 bases). Germline V CDR1 and CDR2: MNHEY, SVGAGI. The CDR3 contains 11 residues. CDR3 nucleotide sequence: TGTGCCAGCAGTTGGGGAGGCGAGCAGTGCTTC. Amino acid sequence: CASSWGGEQCF.

In this sample, this clonotype turned up many times. The CDR3 coding sequence is TGTGCCACCCGGCGGGATGGTGGGGAGCAGTACTTC. Its translation: CATRRDGGEQYF. The V call is TRBV28, the J call TRBJ2-7, with D tentatively TRBD2 (6 bases). The V gene lost 10 bases and the J gene lost 7 bases, with 17 bases spanning the gap. CDR1 is MDHEN and CDR2 is SYDVKM in the germline V gene. CDR3 length: 12 residues.

The gene calls are TRBV6-4 and TRBJ2-7; D is possibly TRBD2 (5 bases). The CDR3 spans 14 residues. Looked up from germline, CDR1 is MRHNA and CDR2 is SNTAGT. V dropped 5 bases and J dropped 0 bases, with 11 bases sitting between them. CDR3 protein: CASSRGLSSYEQYF. The CDR3 DNA follows: TGTGCCAGCAGTCGCGGACTGTCCTCCTACGAGCAGTACTTC.

This clonotype was recorded many times. This chain uses TRBV27 with TRBJ2-7; the D is unclear. Trimming pared 6 bases from V and 2 bases from J, leaving 11 bases between. In germline, CDR1 is MNHEY, CDR2 SMNVEV (reference sequence). The CDR3 covers 13 residues. This CDR3 is CASRRTDTYEQYF. The CDR3 DNA sequence: TGTGCCAGCAGACGTACAGATACCTACGAGCAGTACTTC.

In this sample, this clonotype turned up many times. This chain uses TRBV28 with TRBJ2-5; D is ambiguous. This CDR3 is 15 amino acids long. CDR1 is MDHEN and CDR2 is SYDVKM in the germline V gene. The V end lost 5 bases, the J end lost 5 bases, and 18 bases lay between the germline ends. The CDR3 sequence is CASSPTPSTGETQYF. The CDR3 coding sequence is TGTGCCAGCAGTCCGACACCCAGTACTGGGGAGACCCAGTACTTC.

This clonotype was counted ten times or more. This chain joins TRBV12-3 or TRBV12-4 and TRBJ2-7; TRBD2 is a possible D gene (5 bases). Trimming pared 6 bases from V and 5 bases from J, leaving 11 bases between. CDR3 length: 12 residues. CDR3 sequence reads: CASRPGLHEQYF. Here the CDR3 DNA reads TGTGCCAGCAGACCTGGACTGCACGAGCAGTACTTC.

A word on this clonotype: Compared with germline, one end of the junction differs, possibly owing to a read error. The rearrangement links TRBV24-1 to TRBJ1-5; 8 nucleotides match TRBD1. Germline lookup yields CDR1 KGHDR and CDR2 SFDVKD. The CDR3 runs 14 residues. CDR3 protein: CATGDAGGGQPQHF. The CDR3 nucleotides read TGTGCCACCGGTGACGCAGGGGGCGGCCAGCCCCAGCATTTT.

This clonotype was found many times. The rearrangement links TRBV15 to TRBJ1-1; 9 positions agree with TRBD1. This CDR3 has 16 residues. Germline CDR1 is LNHNV and CDR2 is YYDKDF (reference sequence). The ends lost 3 bases at V and 0 bases at J; junction bases unmatched: 5. The CDR3, as DNA: TGTGCCACCAGCAGCTGGACAGGGGCAATGAACACTGAAGCTTTCTTT. Translated: CATSSWTGAMNTEAFF.

This chain uses TRBV10-3 with TRBJ2-7; D is perhaps TRBD1 or TRBD2 (5 bases each). V lost 6 bases and J lost 2, with 11 bases in between. The CDR3 extends over 13 amino acids. CDR1 is ENHRY and CDR2 is SYGVKD in the germline V gene. The CDR3 spells CAIRGTEPYEQYF. CDR3 DNA: TGTGCCATCAGGGGGACGGAGCCCTACGAGCAGTACTTC.

Turning to this clonotype: The conserved phenylalanine or tryptophan is not found at the CDR3 terminus, so this likely reflects a read error. The chain recombines TRBV6-2 or TRBV6-3 with TRBJ1-1, with TRBD1 as a possible D gene (5 bases). The germline V gene has CDR1 MNHEY and CDR2 SVGEGT. V was trimmed by 7 bases and J by 7 bases, leaving 25 bases between them. The CDR3 extends over 16 amino acids. CDR3 in DNA: TGTGCCAGCACCATTACGGGAGGGGCAGGGAGGGGTGAAGCTTTCCTT. Translating it yields CASTITGGAGRGEAFL.

This clonotype was seen a handful of times. The CDR3 region is CASSTPDGQNIQYF. CDR3 DNA: TGTGCCAGCTCAACCCCGGACGGTCAAAACATTCAGTACTTC. This sequence joins TRBV28 and TRBJ2-4, with unresolved D. Trimming cost V 8 bases and J 5 bases, with 16 bases left between them. Germline V gene sequence: CDR1 MDHEN, CDR2 SYDVKM. The CDR3 spans 14 residues.

In its sample, this clonotype was seen many times. The J gene is TRBJ2-7, the V gene TRBV24-1; D ambiguous. There are 14 residues in the CDR3. Trimming cost V 0 bases and J 4 bases, with 9 bases left between them. Germline V gives CDR1 KGHDR, CDR2 SFDVKD. CDR3: CATSDLSSGYEQYF. CDR3 nucleotides: TGTGCCACCAGTGATTTGAGTTCGGGTTACGAGCAGTACTTC.

The chain recombines TRBV15 with TRBJ2-7, with a possible D match to TRBD1 (6 bases). The CDR3 spans 13 residues. Per germline, CDR1 LNHNV and CDR2 YYDKDF (reference sequence). The V gene lost 7 bases and the J gene lost 0 bases, with 10 bases spanning the gap. CDR3 DNA: TGTGCCACCACGGACAGTGCCTCCTACGAGCAGTACTTC. This gives the protein CATTDSASYEQYF.

V gene TRBV30 combines with J gene TRBJ1-3; perhaps TRBD1 as D (5 bases). This CDR3 contains 15 residues. With 0 bases removed from V and 6 bases from J, the gap between germline ends came to 15 bases. The V gene's germline CDR1 is GTSNPN and CDR2 SVGIG (reference sequence). Written as DNA, the CDR3 is TGTGCCTGGAGTGTAAGCGGGGCAGCTCAAAACACCATATATTTT. This gives the protein CAWSVSGAAQNTIYF.